Included here is one T cell receptor (beta chain) sequence, with context. Which antigen it targets is not known. Base qualities were left out, and no much larger clone turns up one base away. The data are from a study of blood T cell repertoires in COVID-19 (dated by TCRdb to the early 2020s). Background on the whole study: Samples from collaborators originated in the United States, Italy and Spain and spanned both the acute and convalescent phases of COVID-19. Where HLA class I and class II types were available, the types were taken from metadata supplied by the sample provider, not from assay-based typing. Nearly every sample came with metadata listing a de-identified subject ID, COVID-19 status, age in years and sex. The repertoires were released in a freely available public database meant as a resource for research on the immune response to SARS-CoV-2. Subjects who had been exposed to COVID-19, were actively infected with it, or had recovered from it provided the deeply sampled blood TCRbeta repertoires that made up the dataset. The prospective study material was composed of cDNA or gDNA derived from T cells, B-cell-depleted T cells, or PBMCs. Samples came from the ongoing ImmuneRACE study (first 160 participants) plus 1,254 subjects from 6 global collaborators. Overall study results and their limits: How much clinical and demographic metadata was included differed by source and by participant, and the metadata was provided uncurated.

TCRbeta CDR3 regions were amplified from genomic DNA by means of the immunoSEQ Assay, a bias-controlled multiplex PCR. The paper's data handling went like this. The number of nucleated cells in each sample was estimated from the amplification of reference gene primers within the assay. To quantify the absolute abundance of each unique TCRbeta CDR3 rearrangement, sequence reads were collapsed and filtered. For each sample, productive Simpson clonality was calculated by taking the square root of Simpson's diversity index across productive rearrangements. TCRdb took over this immuneACCESS table, retaining in-frame rearrangements with V and J assigned. Such tables are incomplete; in checked studies, under half of the missing clones stem from an unresolved V gene, and the remainder is unexplained. That table is the source of V, J and clone size, and D and trimming were worked out from the DNA. The table for this sample lists approximately 200,000 clones; approximately 90% of them were counted only once. The ten largest make up over 1.5% of the sample.

V and J are trimmed by 3 bases and 9 bases, and the gene matches miss 7 bases of the junction. For CDR1 and CDR2, the germline V gene lists SNHLY and FYNNEI. From the cysteine up to the phenylalanine, the CDR3 has a length of 15 residues. The DNA shown is the 45-base CDR3, in frame from base 1. The collaborating institutions used their own protocols to collect whole blood in K2EDTA tubes. For TCRbeta analysis, collaborators shipped samples in one of three forms: frozen whole blood, isolated PBMCs, or DNA extracted from either of those sample types. Material for sequencing was peripheral blood. The sequence links TRBV2 to TRBJ2-1, with 11 junctional bases fitting TRBD2. This receptor was taken from a man between 65 and 85 years old with acute or convalescent COVID-19. CDR3 reads: CASSDLETSGIEQFF. The DNA sequence is TGTGCCAGCAGTGATCTAGAGACTAGCGGGATTGAGCAGTTCTTC.